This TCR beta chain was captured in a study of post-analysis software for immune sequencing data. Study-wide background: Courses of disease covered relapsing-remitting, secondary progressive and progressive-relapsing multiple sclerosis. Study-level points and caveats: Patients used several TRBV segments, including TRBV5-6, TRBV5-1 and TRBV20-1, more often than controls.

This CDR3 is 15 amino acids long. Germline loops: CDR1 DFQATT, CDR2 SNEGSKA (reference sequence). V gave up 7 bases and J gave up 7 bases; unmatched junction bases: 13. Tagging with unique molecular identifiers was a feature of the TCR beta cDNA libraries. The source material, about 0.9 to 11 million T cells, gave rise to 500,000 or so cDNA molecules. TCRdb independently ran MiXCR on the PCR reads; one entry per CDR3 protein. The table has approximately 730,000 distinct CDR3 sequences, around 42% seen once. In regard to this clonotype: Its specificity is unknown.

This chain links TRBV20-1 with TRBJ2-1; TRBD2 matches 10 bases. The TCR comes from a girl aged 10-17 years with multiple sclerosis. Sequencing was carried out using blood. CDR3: CSERGLAGAGNEQFF. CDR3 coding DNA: TGCAGTGAACGAGGGCTAGCGGGAGCGGGAAATGAGCAGTTCTTC.